This T cell receptor (beta chain) was documented in a study of Graves' ophthalmopathy and Graves' hyperthyroidism. V shed 3 bases and J shed 2 bases, with 23 bases lying between them. Germline loops: CDR1 SGHVS, CDR2 FQNEAQ. The CDR3 totals 18 residues. The authors amplified TCR beta CDR3 regions, and they did so from RNA transcripts for repertoire sequencing. HTBI primers were employed in first-round RT-PCR, then a second-round multiplex PCR followed. TCRdb independently ran MiXCR on the multiplex PCR reads; one entry per CDR3 protein. The profile shows over a million distinct CDR3 sequences, approximately 35% of them singletons.

This chain links TRBV7-8 with TRBJ2-7; weak D call: TRBD1 (6 bases). The origin of this receptor is an adult man with Graves' hyperthyroidism. What was sequenced was peripheral blood or thyroid tissue (not recorded which). For the CDR3, the DNA is TGTGCCAGCAGCTTGGATCTTTCTCAGACAGGAGATACCTACGAGCAGTACTTC. It is translated as CASSLDLSQTGDTYEQYF. Looking up the rest from reference TRBV7-8 and TRBJ2-7 gives the full variable domain: GAGVSQSPRYKVAKRGQDVALRCDPISGHVSLFWYQQALGQGPEFLTYFQNEAQLDKSGLPSDRFFAERPEGSVSTLKIQRTQQEDSAVYLCASSLDLSQTGDTYEQYFGPGTRLTVT.